This paragraph reports one TCR beta chain. The antigen is not known. The data were taken from a study of T-cell reconstitution after alpha-beta-depleted transplantation in children. Study results and limitations: High day-60 TCRbeta diversity in some patients came from surviving recipient T cells and thymic progenitors. Newly made T cells mostly supplied T-cell counts and diversity one year after transplant.

Preparing the TCRbeta library involved the use of unique molecular identifiers. TCRdb independently ran MiXCR on the PCR reads; one entry per CDR3 protein. This table has roughly 570,000 distinct CDR3 sequences, 25% to 30% appearing once. V shed 1 base and J shed 6 bases, with 15 bases lying between them. The germline V gene has CDR1 SGHDT and CDR2 YYEEEE. The CDR3 totals 15 residues. Sample: PBMCs, taken before TCRalphabeta/CD19-depleted stem cell transplant. The V call is TRBV5-6, the J call TRBJ2-3; D perhaps matches TRBD1 (5 bases). The TCR sequence derives from a boy under two years old with Wiskott-Aldrich syndrome, due to receive a stem cell transplant. CDR3 sequence: CASSLRGRAADTQYF. CDR3 coding DNA: TGTGCCAGCAGCTTGAGGGGCAGGGCGGCTGATACGCAGTATTTT.